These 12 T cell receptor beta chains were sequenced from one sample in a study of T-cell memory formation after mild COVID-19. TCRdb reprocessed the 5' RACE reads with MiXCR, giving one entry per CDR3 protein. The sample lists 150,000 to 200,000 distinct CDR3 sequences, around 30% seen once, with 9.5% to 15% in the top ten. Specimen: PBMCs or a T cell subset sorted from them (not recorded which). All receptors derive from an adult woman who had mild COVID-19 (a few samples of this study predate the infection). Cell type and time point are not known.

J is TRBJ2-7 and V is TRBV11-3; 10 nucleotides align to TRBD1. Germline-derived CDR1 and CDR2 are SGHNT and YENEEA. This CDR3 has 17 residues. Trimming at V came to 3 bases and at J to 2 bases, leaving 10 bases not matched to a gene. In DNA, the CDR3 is TGTGCCAGCAGCTTGACAACGGGACAGGGGACACCCTACGAGCAGTACTTC. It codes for CASSLTTGQGTPYEQYF.

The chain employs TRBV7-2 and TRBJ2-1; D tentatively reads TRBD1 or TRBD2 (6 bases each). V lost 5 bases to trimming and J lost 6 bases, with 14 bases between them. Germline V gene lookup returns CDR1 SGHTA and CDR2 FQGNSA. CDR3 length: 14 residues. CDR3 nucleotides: TGTGCCAGCAGCCCCGCCGGGGGCCCCAATGAGCAGTTCTTC. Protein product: CASSPAGGPNEQFF.

CDR3 sequence reads: CASSGGTGYEQFF. The CDR3 DNA reads as TGTGCCAGCAGCGGGGGGACAGGATATGAGCAGTTCTTC. J is TRBJ2-1 and V is TRBV7-2; 8 bases agree with TRBD1. This CDR3 region has 13 residues. The germline V gene encodes CDR1 SGHTA and CDR2 FQGNSA. J was trimmed by 8 bases and V by 5 bases; bases with no gene match: 5.

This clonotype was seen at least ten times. The CDR3 nucleotides read TGTGCCAGCAGCCTCGGCAGTTACGAGCAGTACTTC. As protein: CASSLGSYEQYF. The chain uses TRBV11-2 and TRBJ2-7; no definite D call. The CDR3 has 12 residues. Per the germline V gene, CDR1 is SGHAT and CDR2 is FQNNGV. V lost 5 bases and J lost 4, with 9 bases in between.

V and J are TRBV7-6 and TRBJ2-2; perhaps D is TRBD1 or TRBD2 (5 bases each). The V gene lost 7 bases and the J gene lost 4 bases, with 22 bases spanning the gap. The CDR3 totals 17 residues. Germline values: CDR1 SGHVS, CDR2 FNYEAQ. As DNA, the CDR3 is TGTGCCAGCACCCGTTCCAGGGCTAGCACGCTCACCGGGGAGCTGTTTTTT. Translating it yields CASTRSRASTLTGELFF.

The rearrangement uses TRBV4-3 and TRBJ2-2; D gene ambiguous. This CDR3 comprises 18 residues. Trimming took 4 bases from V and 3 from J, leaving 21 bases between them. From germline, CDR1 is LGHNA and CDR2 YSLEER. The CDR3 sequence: CASSRRIPAFEDTGELFF. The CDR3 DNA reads TGCGCCAGCAGCCGACGGATTCCAGCGTTCGAGGACACCGGGGAGCTGTTTTTT.

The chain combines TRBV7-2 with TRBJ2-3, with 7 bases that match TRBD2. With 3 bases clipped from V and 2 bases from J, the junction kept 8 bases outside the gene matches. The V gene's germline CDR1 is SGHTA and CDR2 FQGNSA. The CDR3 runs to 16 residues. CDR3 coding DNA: TGTGCCAGCAGCTTGGGAGGGGTTCCCTCCACAGATACGCAGTATTTT. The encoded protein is CASSLGGVPSTDTQYF.

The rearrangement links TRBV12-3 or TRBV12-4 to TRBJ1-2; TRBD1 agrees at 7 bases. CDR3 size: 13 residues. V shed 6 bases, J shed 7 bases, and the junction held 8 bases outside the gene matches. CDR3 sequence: CASSPGGVGGYTF. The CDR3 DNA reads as TGTGCCAGCAGCCCAGGGGGGGTAGGTGGCTACACCTTC.

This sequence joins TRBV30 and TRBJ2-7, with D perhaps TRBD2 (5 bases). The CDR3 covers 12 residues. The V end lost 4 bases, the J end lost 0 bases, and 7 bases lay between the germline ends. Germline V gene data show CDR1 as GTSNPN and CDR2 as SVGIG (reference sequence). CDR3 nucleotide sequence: TGTGCCTGGACGGGAAACTCCTACGAGCAGTACTTC. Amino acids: CAWTGNSYEQYF.

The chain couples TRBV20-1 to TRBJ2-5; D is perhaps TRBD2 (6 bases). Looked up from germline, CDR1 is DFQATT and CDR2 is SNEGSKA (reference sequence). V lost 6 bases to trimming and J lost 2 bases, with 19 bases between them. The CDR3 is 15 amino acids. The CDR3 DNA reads TGCAGTGCCCCGAGACTAGAGCGTTTACAAGAGACCCAGTACTTC. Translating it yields CSAPRLERLQETQYF.

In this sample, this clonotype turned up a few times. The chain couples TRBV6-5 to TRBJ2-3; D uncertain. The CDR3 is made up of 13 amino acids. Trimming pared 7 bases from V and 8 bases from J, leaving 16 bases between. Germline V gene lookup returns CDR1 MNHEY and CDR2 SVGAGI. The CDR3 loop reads CASTPPGHSTQYF. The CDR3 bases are TGTGCCAGCACACCACCGGGTCACAGTACGCAGTATTTT.

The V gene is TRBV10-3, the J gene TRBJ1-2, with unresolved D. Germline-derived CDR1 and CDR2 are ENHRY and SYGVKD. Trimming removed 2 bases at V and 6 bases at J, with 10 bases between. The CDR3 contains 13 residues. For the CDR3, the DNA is TGTGCCATCAGTGAGGACCCAGAGCATGGCTACACCTTC. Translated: CAISEDPEHGYTF.